Given below is one T cell receptor (beta chain) in context. What it binds is unknown. These data come from a study of beta chain features in type 1 diabetes. Regarding the study as a whole: TCRB CDR3 length was moderately but significantly reduced in all four CD4+ subsets of Type 1 diabetes patients.

Of the isolated RNA, all was reverse transcribed, and so the sequenced material was expressed TCRB transcripts. Samples of naive, central memory and regulatory T cells yielded a mean of around 4 million reads. Libraries were prepared by immunoSEQ multiplex PCR; TCRdb keeps only in-frame clonotypes and omits some of them. The profile shows 150,000 to 200,000 clones, 63% of them singletons. The sample taken for sequencing was naive CD4+ T cells from blood. This clonotype was obtained from a man younger than 40 with type 1 diabetes.

The CDR3 DNA reads TGTGCCAGCAGCGTAGGACTAGTCTACAATGAGCAGTTCTTC. Its protein is CASSVGLVYNEQFF. V gene TRBV9 combines with J gene TRBJ2-1, with D tentatively TRBD2 (6 bases). V was pared by 0 bases and J by 3 bases, with 7 bases between. Germline assignment: CDR1 SGDLS and CDR2 YYNGEE. The CDR3 is 14 residues long.